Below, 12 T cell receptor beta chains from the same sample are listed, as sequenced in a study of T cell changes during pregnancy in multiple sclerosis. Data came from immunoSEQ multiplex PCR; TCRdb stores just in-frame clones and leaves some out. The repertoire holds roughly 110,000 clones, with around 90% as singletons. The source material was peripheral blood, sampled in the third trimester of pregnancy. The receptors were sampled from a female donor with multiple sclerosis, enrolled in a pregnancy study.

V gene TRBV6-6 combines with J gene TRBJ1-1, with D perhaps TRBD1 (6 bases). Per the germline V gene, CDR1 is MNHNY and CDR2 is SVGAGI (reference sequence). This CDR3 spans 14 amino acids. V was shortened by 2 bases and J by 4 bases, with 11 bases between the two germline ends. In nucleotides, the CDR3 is TGTGCCAGCAGTTACGCGAAGGACAGCACTGAAGCTTTCTTT. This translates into CASSYAKDSTEAFF.

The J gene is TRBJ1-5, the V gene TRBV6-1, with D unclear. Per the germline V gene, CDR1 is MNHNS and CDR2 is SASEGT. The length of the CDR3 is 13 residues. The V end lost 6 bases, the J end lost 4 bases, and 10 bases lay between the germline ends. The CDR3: CASSGQRNQPQHF. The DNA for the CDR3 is TGTGCCAGCAGCGGTCAGCGGAATCAGCCCCAGCATTTT.

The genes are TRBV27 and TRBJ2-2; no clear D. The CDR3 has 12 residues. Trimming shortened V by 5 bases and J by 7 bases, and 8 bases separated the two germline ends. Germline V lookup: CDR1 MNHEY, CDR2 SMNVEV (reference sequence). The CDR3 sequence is CASSRVGGELFF. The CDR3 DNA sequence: TGTGCCAGCAGTCGGGTTGGCGGGGAGCTGTTTTTT.

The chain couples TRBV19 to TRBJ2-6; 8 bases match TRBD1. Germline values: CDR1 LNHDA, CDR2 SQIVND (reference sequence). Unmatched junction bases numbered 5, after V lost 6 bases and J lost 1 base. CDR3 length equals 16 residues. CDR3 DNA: TGTGCCAGTAGCCCAACAGGGGGATCTGGGGCCAACGTCCTGACTTTC. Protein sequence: CASSPTGGSGANVLTF.

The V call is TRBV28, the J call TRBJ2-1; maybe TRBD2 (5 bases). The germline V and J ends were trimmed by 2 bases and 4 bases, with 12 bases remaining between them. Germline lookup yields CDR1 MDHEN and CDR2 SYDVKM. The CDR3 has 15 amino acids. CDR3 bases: TGTGCCAGCAGTTTAAGCGGATCCACTTACAATGAGCAGTTCTTC. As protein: CASSLSGSTYNEQFF.

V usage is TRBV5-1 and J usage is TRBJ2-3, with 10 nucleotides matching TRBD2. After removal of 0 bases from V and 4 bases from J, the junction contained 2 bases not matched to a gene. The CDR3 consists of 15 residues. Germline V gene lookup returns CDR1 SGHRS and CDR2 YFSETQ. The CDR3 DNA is TGCGCCAGCAGCTTGGTCACTAGCGGGGCAGATACGCAGTATTTT. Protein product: CASSLVTSGADTQYF.

CDR3 in amino acids: CASSVGGRGTGINTEAFF. The CDR3 DNA is TGTGCCAGCAGTGTGGGGGGCCGCGGGACAGGGATAAACACTGAAGCTTTCTTT. The V call is TRBV6-1, the J call TRBJ1-1; 9 bases map to TRBD1. The V and J ends lost 4 bases and 2 bases, in that order; junction bases with no gene match: 14. CDR1 MNHNS and CDR2 SASEGT come from the germline V gene. The CDR3 extends over 18 amino acids.

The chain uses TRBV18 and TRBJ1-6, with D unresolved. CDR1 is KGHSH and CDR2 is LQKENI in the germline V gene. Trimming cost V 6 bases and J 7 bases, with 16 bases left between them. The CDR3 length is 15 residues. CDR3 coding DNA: TGTGCCAGCTCCCTGGAGGGAGGGTTGAATTCACCCCTCCACTTT. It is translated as CASSLEGGLNSPLHF.

CDR3: CASSKGRGIRYEQYF. The CDR3 nucleotides read TGCGCCAGCAGTAAGGGGCGCGGTATAAGGTACGAGCAGTACTTC. The chain couples TRBV23-1 to TRBJ2-7; D may be TRBD1 (5 bases). TRBV23-1 is an open reading frame whose function is uncertain. This CDR3 has 15 amino acids. Trimming cost V 5 bases and J 4 bases, with 18 bases left between them.

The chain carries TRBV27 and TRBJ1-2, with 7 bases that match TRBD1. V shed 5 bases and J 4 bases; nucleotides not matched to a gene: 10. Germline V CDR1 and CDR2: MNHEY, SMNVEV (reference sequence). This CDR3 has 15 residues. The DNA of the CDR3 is TGTGCCAGCAGTCCATATCCGACAGGGTCCTATGGCTACACCTTC. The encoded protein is CASSPYPTGSYGYTF.

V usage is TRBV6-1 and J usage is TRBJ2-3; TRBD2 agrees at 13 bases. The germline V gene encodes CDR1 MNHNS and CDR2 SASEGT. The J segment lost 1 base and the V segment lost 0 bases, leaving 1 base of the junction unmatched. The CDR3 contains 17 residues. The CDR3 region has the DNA TGTGCCAGCAGTGAAGCTGGACTAGCGGGGGGCACAGATACGCAGTATTTT. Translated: CASSEAGLAGGTDTQYF.

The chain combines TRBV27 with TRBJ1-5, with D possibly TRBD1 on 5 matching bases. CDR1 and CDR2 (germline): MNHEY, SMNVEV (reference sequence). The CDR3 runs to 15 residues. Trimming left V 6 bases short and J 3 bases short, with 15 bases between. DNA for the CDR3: TGTGCCAGCAGCCCCAGGGTACTTTTCAATCAGCCCCAGCATTTT. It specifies CASSPRVLFNQPQHF.